These 16 T cell receptor beta chains originate from one sample sequenced in a study of metastatic and nonmetastatic thyroid tumors. MiXCR reprocessed the PCR reads for TCRdb. The sample carries about 4,000 clones, about 22% recorded once. Thyroid surgery took place with no prior treatment in any patient. Input material: tumor tissue. The origin of the receptors is a female donor with papillary thyroid cancer or a benign thyroid nodule (not recorded which). Some clones in this sample may be carry-over from other donors' samples.

This clone has a handful of counts. In DNA, the CDR3 is TGTGCCAGCAGCTATCCCTGGACTAGCGGGAGTGGGGCAGAGACCCAGTACTTC. Translation: CASSYPWTSGSGAETQYF. The chain carries TRBV28 and TRBJ2-5, with 13 nucleotides matching TRBD2. Trimming took 6 bases from V and 4 from J; bases not matched to a gene: 14. CDR3 length: 18 amino acids. Germline V lookup: CDR1 MDHEN, CDR2 SYDVKM.

The chain joins TRBV27 to TRBJ1-5; D remains unclear. V was trimmed by 5 bases and J by 7 bases, leaving 12 bases between them. CDR1 is MNHEY, CDR2 SMNVEV, per germline (reference sequence). CDR3 length equals 13 residues. CDR3 protein: CASSPGLDQPQHF. CDR3 in DNA: TGTGCCAGCAGTCCCGGACTAGACCAGCCCCAGCATTTT.

This clone was counted between two and nine times. The chain joins TRBV19 to TRBJ2-5; possible D gene TRBD2, 5 bases. The CDR3 has 14 residues. The germline V gene encodes CDR1 LNHDA and CDR2 SQIVND (reference sequence). Trimming cost V 5 bases and J 2 bases, with 12 bases left between them. CDR3 sequence reads: CASSGGRYQETQYF. The DNA of the CDR3 is TGTGCCAGTAGTGGCGGGCGCTATCAAGAGACCCAGTACTTC. Full variable domain (rest looked up from reference TRBV19 and TRBJ2-5): DGGITQSPKYLFRKEGQNVTLSCEQNLNHDAMYWYRQDPGQGLRLIYYSQIVNDFQKGDIAEGYSVSREKKESFPLTVTSAQKNPTAFYLCASSGGRYQETQYFGPGTRLLVL.

This clone was observed many times. The chain has TRBV18 and TRBJ1-1; D possibly corresponds to TRBD1 (6 bases). This CDR3 is 14 amino acids long. Germline CDR1 KGHSH, CDR2 LQKENI. The V and J ends lost 2 bases and 1 base respectively, with 8 bases between them. CDR3 coding DNA: TGTGCCAGCTCACCAGGGGGCAGGAACACTGAAGCTTTCTTT. Its translation: CASSPGGRNTEAFF. The variable domain in full, with the rest retrieved from reference TRBV18 and TRBJ1-1, is NAGVMQNPRHLVRRRGQEARLRCSPMKGHSHVYWYRQLPEEGLKFMVYLQKENIIDESGMPKERFSAEFPKEGPSILRIQQVVRGDSAAYFCASSPGGRNTEAFFGQGTRLTVV.

This sequence joins TRBV20-1 and TRBJ2-6; 7 bases fit TRBD2. The CDR3 has 16 amino acids. J gave up 1 base and V 0 bases, and 3 bases lay outside the gene matches. CDR1 is DFQATT, CDR2 SNEGSKA, per germline (reference sequence). Here the CDR3 DNA reads TGCAGTGCTAGAGATCGGCGGGGGTCTGGGGCCAACGTCCTGACTTTC. This translates into CSARDRRGSGANVLTF.

This clone was recorded a few times. The DNA of the CDR3 is TGTGCCAGCAACAAGCGGTCCGGTGGTGAGCAGTTCTTC. Protein: CASNKRSGGEQFF. The chain combines TRBV6-1 with TRBJ2-1, with a weak D call TRBD2 (5 bases). Trimming shortened V by 7 bases and J by 9 bases, and 16 bases separated the two germline ends. CDR1 and CDR2 from the germline V gene are MNHNS and SASEGT. This CDR3 contains 13 residues.

In its sample, this clone is large. The J gene is TRBJ2-1, the V gene TRBV6-1, with 10 bases identical to TRBD2. The V gene end was trimmed by 10 bases and the J gene end by 4 bases; junction bases not matched to a gene: 10. CDR3 length equals 15 residues. Germline loops: CDR1 MNHNS, CDR2 SASEGT. Written as DNA, the CDR3 is TGTGCCACGGTCCCTAGCGGGAGTTCATACAATGAGCAGTTCTTC. Protein product: CATVPSGSSYNEQFF.

By share, this clone counts as medium-sized (0.01 to 0.1%). The sample contains more than one DNA sequence encoding this CDR3. This chain links TRBV28 with TRBJ2-4, with 9 bases that match TRBD2. CDR1 and CDR2 (germline): MDHEN, SYDVKM. CDR3 length: 14 amino acids. With 2 bases clipped from V and 8 bases from J, the junction kept 4 bases outside the gene matches. The CDR3 bases are TGTGCCAGCAGTTTAGCGGGAGGGCCGGACATTCAGTACTTC. This translates into CASSLAGGPDIQYF.

In the case of this clone: One end of the junction is discordant with germline, which a read error may explain. This chain links TRBV5-1 with TRBJ2-5, with 8 bases identical to TRBD2. Per the germline V gene, CDR1 is SGHRS and CDR2 is YFSETQ. The CDR3 spans 15 residues. The CDR3 bases are TGCGCCAGCAACTTGCGGGGGGACACCGGGACCCCGGTGTGGTTC. This sequence encodes CASNLRGDTGTPVWF.

V is TRBV6-1 and J is TRBJ1-2; 9 bases are a match to TRBD1. The germline V gene has CDR1 MNHNS and CDR2 SASEGT. The CDR3 is 15 amino acids. As DNA, the CDR3 is TGTGGGTGGTGTTACACCGGGACAGGGCAGAATGGCTACACCTTC. It translates to CGWCYTGTGQNGYTF.

V and J are TRBV30 and TRBJ1-4; possibly TRBD1 for D (5 bases). The CDR3 consists of 16 residues. V lost 2 bases and J 11 bases, leaving 24 bases between the germline ends. Germline lookup yields CDR1 GTSNPN and CDR2 SVGIG (reference sequence). CDR3 coding DNA: TGTGCCTGGAGTCCAAACCCGATAGGGGTAGTAGAGAAACTGTTTTTT. Translated: CAWSPNPIGVVEKLFF.

The genes are TRBV9 and TRBJ2-1; 14 bases fit TRBD2. Trimming took 2 bases from V and 7 from J; bases not matched to a gene: 2. The CDR3 loop spans 15 amino acids. Per the germline V gene, CDR1 is SGDLS and CDR2 is YYNGEE. DNA for the CDR3: TGTGCCAGCAGCGTCGGGACTAGCGGGAGAAATGAGCAGTTCTTC. The encoded protein is CASSVGTSGRNEQFF.

This clone was detected a few times. Other DNA sequences in the sample encode the same CDR3. This rearrangement joins TRBV11-2 to TRBJ2-7, with 14 positions matching TRBD2. CDR1 is SGHAT, CDR2 FQNNGV, per germline. The CDR3 consists of 17 residues. Germline trimming cut 0 bases from V and 3 bases from J; bases unmatched to any gene: 4. The CDR3 DNA follows: TGTGCCAGCAGCTTAGAGAGGGGACTAGCGGGGGACTACGAGCAGTACTTC. This translates into CASSLERGLAGDYEQYF.

In its sample, this clone ranks as large (0.1 to 1%). The CDR3 bases are TGTGCCAGCAGTTTTACAGTTCATACCTACGAGCAGTACTTC. This sequence encodes CASSFTVHTYEQYF. The chain uses TRBV27 and TRBJ2-7, with D uncertain. This CDR3 has 14 amino acids. CDR1 MNHEY and CDR2 SMNVEV come from the germline V gene (reference sequence). Deletions cut 3 bases from V and 2 bases from J, with 11 bases between.

Worth noting for this clone: The junction and the germline gene differ at one end; a read error may be behind it. The chain carries TRBV20-1 and TRBJ2-5; D is possibly TRBD2 (5 bases). CDR1 DFQATT and CDR2 SNEGSKA come from the germline V gene (reference sequence). CDR3 size: 15 residues. In DNA, the CDR3 is TGCAGTGCTAGAGATTGGGTTAGCCAGTACAATGAGCGGTTCTTC. Translated, it gives CSARDWVSQYNERFF.

Judged by abundance, this clone is large. The chain links TRBV10-1 to TRBJ2-1, with 13 bases fitting TRBD2. The CDR3 has 16 amino acids. CDR1 and CDR2 (germline): WNHNN, SYGVQD (reference sequence). V lost 6 bases and J lost 9; bases outside the gene matches: 11. CDR3 bases: TGCGCCAGCAGCTCCGGAGGACTAGCGGGAGTTAGTGAGCAGTTCTTC. Its translation is CASSSGGLAGVSEQFF.